A single sample gave rise to the 10 T cell receptor beta chains below, sequenced in a study of Graves' ophthalmopathy and Graves' hyperthyroidism. The authors amplified TCR beta CDR3 regions from RNA transcripts. First-round RT-PCR employed HTBI primers, with a second-round multiplex PCR after it. TCRdb called the multiplex PCR reads again in MiXCR, with one record for every CDR3 protein. The profile shows about 180,000 distinct CDR3 sequences, less than 45% of them singletons. The sample consisted of peripheral blood. These receptors originate from a middle-aged woman with Graves' ophthalmopathy.

This clonotype was seen at least ten times. The chain combines TRBV28 with TRBJ1-1; D might be TRBD1 (5 bases). V dropped 3 bases and J dropped 0 bases, with 11 bases sitting between them. The CDR3 has 15 residues. Germline V gene lookup returns CDR1 MDHEN and CDR2 SYDVKM. CDR3: CASSFSGKVNTEAFF. In nucleotides, the CDR3 is TGTGCCAGCAGTTTCTCAGGGAAGGTGAACACTGAAGCTTTCTTT. Full variable domain (rest looked up from reference TRBV28 and TRBJ1-1): DVKVTQSSRYLVKRTGEKVFLECVQDMDHENMFWYRQDPGLGLRLIYFSYDVKMKEKGDIPEGYSVSREKKERFSLILESASTNQTSMYLCASSFSGKVNTEAFFGQGTRLTVV.

This clonotype was detected many times. This rearrangement joins TRBV30 to TRBJ1-5; the match to TRBD1 covers 7 bases. The CDR3 is 15 amino acids. CDR1 is GTSNPN, CDR2 SVGIG, per germline (reference sequence). Losses at the gene ends were 3 bases for V and 1 base for J; bases not matched to a gene: 6. The CDR3 DNA follows: TGTGCCTGGAGCCCCAGGGGGGGAAGCAATCAGCCCCAGCATTTT. Translation gives CAWSPRGGSNQPQHF.

The chain combines TRBV11-2 with TRBJ2-7; 8 nucleotides line up with TRBD1. Germline lookup yields CDR1 SGHAT and CDR2 FQNNGV. The CDR3 is 16 residues long. J gave up 7 bases and V 4 bases, and 15 bases lay outside the gene matches. CDR3 DNA: TGTGCCAGCAGCTCGCCCAAAATAGACAGGGGACGGGAGCAGTACTTC. This gives the protein CASSSPKIDRGREQYF.

This clonotype was observed many times. This rearrangement joins TRBV15 to TRBJ1-1, with D possibly TRBD1 on 5 matching bases. The CDR3 is made up of 13 amino acids. Trimming stripped 4 bases from V and 6 bases from J, with 12 bases between. Germline V gene sequence: CDR1 LNHNV, CDR2 YYDKDF (reference sequence). CDR3 loop: CATSIVRGAEAFF. The CDR3, as DNA: TGTGCCACCAGCATTGTAAGGGGCGCTGAAGCTTTCTTT.

This clonotype was seen ten or more times. The chain joins TRBV19 to TRBJ1-5, with a tentative D call TRBD1 (5 bases). CDR1 is LNHDA, CDR2 SQIVND, per germline (reference sequence). The V end was cut by 2 bases, the J end by 3 bases, with 11 bases between. The CDR3 consists of 15 residues. CDR3 DNA sequence: TGTGCCAGTAGTATATCAGGGACTGTCAATCAGCCCCAGCATTTT. Protein sequence: CASSISGTVNQPQHF.

This clonotype was seen repeatedly, ten times or more. The J gene is TRBJ2-5, the V gene TRBV24-1, with a weak D call TRBD2 (6 bases). Trimming removed 6 bases from V and 2 bases from J, with 15 bases in between. This CDR3 comprises 15 residues. CDR1 and CDR2 (germline): KGHDR, SFDVKD. As DNA, the CDR3 is TGTGCCACCAGTCCCGGAGCGGGCCGACAAGAGACCCAGTACTTC. Translating it yields CATSPGAGRQETQYF.

The chain joins TRBV30 to TRBJ2-5; 9 bases align to TRBD2. The CDR3 consists of 13 residues. Germline CDR1 reads GTSNPN; CDR2 reads SVGIG (reference sequence). J was trimmed by 0 bases and V by 5 bases; bases with no gene match: 1. The CDR3 region is CAWASGNQETQYF. The CDR3 region has the DNA TGTGCCTGGGCTAGCGGGAACCAAGAGACCCAGTACTTC.

At least ten counts were recorded for this clonotype. With a much larger clone just one base away, this may be a read error. The chain has TRBV6-2 or TRBV6-3 and TRBJ1-2; weak D call: TRBD1 (5 bases). There are 13 residues in the CDR3. V dropped 6 bases and J dropped 6 bases, with 14 bases sitting between them. From germline, CDR1 is MNHEY and CDR2 SVGEGT. Written as DNA, the CDR3 is TGTGCCAGCAGCCCAGACAGTGTTGATGGCTACACCTTC. Protein product: CASSPDSVDGYTF.

This clonotype was seen repeatedly, ten times or more. CDR3: CAWSAQGVSGYTF. For the CDR3, the DNA is TGTGCCTGGAGTGCCCAGGGTGTTAGTGGCTACACCTTC. The genes are TRBV30 and TRBJ1-2; a possible D gene is TRBD1 (5 bases). V lost 1 base to trimming and J lost 7 bases, with 13 bases between them. Germline V CDR1 and CDR2: GTSNPN, SVGIG (reference sequence). CDR3 size: 13 residues.

In its sample, this clonotype was seen many times. V usage is TRBV25-1 and J usage is TRBJ2-2, with D unresolved. Germline-derived CDR1 and CDR2 are MGHDK and SYGVNS. V was pared by 4 bases and J by 6 bases, with 12 bases between. The CDR3 loop spans 14 amino acids. This CDR3 reads CASSGHLGSGELFF. CDR3 coding DNA: TGTGCCAGCAGTGGTCATCTAGGTTCCGGGGAGCTGTTTTTT.